This T cell receptor (beta chain) was sequenced in a study of OX40 agonist ivuxolimab in advanced cancers. Study observations and caveats: Expanded clones were, on average, more numerous in CD8+ T cells than in CD4+.

The V gene end was trimmed by 2 bases and the J gene end by 9 bases; junction bases not matched to a gene: 7. Germline CDR1 MNHEY, CDR2 SVGAGI. The CDR3 runs 14 residues. Measured with immunoSEQ multiplex PCR; TCRdb has only the in-frame clones, and not every one. Among roughly 44,000 clones listed, about nine tenths were seen once. Comment on this clone: Its antigen is undetermined.

The chain employs TRBV6-5 and TRBJ2-1; 7 positions match TRBD1. The receptor's source is an adult with an advanced solid tumor such as melanoma, head and neck, liver or kidney cancer. The sample in question was CD4+ or CD8+ T cells sorted from blood, obtained in a trial of the OX40 agonist ivuxolimab. CDR3 DNA: TGTGCCAGCAGTTACCAGGACAGGACGAGTGAGCAGTTCTTC. Its translation: CASSYQDRTSEQFF.